These T cell receptor beta chains were read from a single sample in a study of T cells after yellow fever vaccination. MiXCR, applied by TCRdb to the 5' RACE reads, yields one record per CDR3 protein. This sample has some 320,000 distinct CDR3 sequences, with about 8.7% found just once. The input for sequencing was PBMCs, taken on the day of the first yellow fever vaccination. These receptors were collected from a man in his late teens or twenties who received the YFV17D yellow fever vaccine. CDR3s include the opening cysteine and the closing phenylalanine or tryptophan. The D gene is left open where the match is weak. Only part of the rows carry a size: once, few, many, or a class if the clone is expanded.

v_call	clone_size	j_call	d_call	cdr3_nt	cdr3_aa
TRBV30	NA	TRBJ1-1	TRBD1	TGTGCTTGGGGACAGCTGAACACTGAAGCTTTCTTT	CAWGQLNTEAFF
TRBV7-2	many	TRBJ2-1	NA	TGTGCCAGCAGCTTAACCAGGGGGGCAGACAATGAGCAGTTCTTC	CASSLTRGADNEQFF
TRBV7-9	many	TRBJ1-1	NA	TGTGCCAGCAGCTCCAGTTCTAACCCTGAAGCTTTCTTT	CASSSSSNPEAFF
TRBV18	few	TRBJ2-2	NA	TGTGCCAGCTCACCACCGTCCAGGGCGGCGAACACCGGGGAGCTGTTTTTT	CASSPPSRAANTGELFF
TRBV19	NA	TRBJ2-1	TRBD1	TGTGCCAGTAGTTCACAGGGGAAGCTTTCTGATGAGCAGTTCTTC	CASSSQGKLSDEQFF
TRBV5-1	few	TRBJ2-3	NA	TGCGCCAGCAGCTTGACGGGGGCGGGAGATACGCAGTATTTT	CASSLTGAGDTQYF
TRBV7-3	NA	TRBJ1-2	NA	TGTGCCAGCGGACCTGGGGGGGGAAATGGCTACACCTTC	CASGPGGGNGYTF
TRBV30	NA	TRBJ1-5	NA	TGTGCCTGGAGTGTGGCACACAATCAGCCCCAGCATTTT	CAWSVAHNQPQHF
TRBV12-3/TRBV12-4	few	TRBJ2-7	NA	TGTGCCAGCAGTCCCCCCAATGTCTACGAGCAGTACTTC	CASSPPNVYEQYF
TRBV11-2	few	TRBJ2-1	TRBD2	TGTGCCAGCAGTCACCTAGCGGGGGATCTCAATGAGCAGTTCTTC	CASSHLAGDLNEQFF
TRBV6-5	few	TRBJ2-2	NA	TGTGCCAGCAGTTACAAAGGGGGTTCGAACACCGGGGAGCTGTTTTTT	CASSYKGGSNTGELFF
TRBV4-1	few	TRBJ1-6	TRBD1	TGCGCCAGCACCGCAGGGACAGGCCCACCCCTCCACTTT	CASTAGTGPPLHF
TRBV7-3	few	TRBJ2-2	TRBD2	TGTGCCAGCAGCTTAAGGGCGGGGGCGAACACCGGGGAGCTGTTTTTT	CASSLRAGANTGELFF
TRBV5-1	NA	TRBJ1-1	NA	TGCGCCAGCAGCTTGGTGTACATGAACACTGAAGCTTTCTTT	CASSLVYMNTEAFF
TRBV5-1	many	TRBJ1-1	NA	TGCGCCAGCAGCTTGCGGGTGATGAACACTGAAGCTTTCTTT	CASSLRVMNTEAFF
TRBV5-1	many	TRBJ2-3	NA	TGCGCCAGCAGCTTAGTCGGGGGCCGAGATACGCAGTATTTT	CASSLVGGRDTQYF
TRBV5-6	few	TRBJ2-7	NA	TGTGCCAGCGGATTGGTAGGGAACCATTACGAGCAGTACTTC	CASGLVGNHYEQYF
TRBV5-1	NA	TRBJ2-1	NA	TGCGCCAGCAGCTATTTCAGGGGAGGGGATGAGCAGTTCTTC	CASSYFRGGDEQFF
TRBV7-2	many	TRBJ2-1	TRBD1	TGTGCCAGCAGCTCCCTGGGACAGGGGAGCTCCTACAATGAGCAGTTCTTC	CASSSLGQGSSYNEQFF
TRBV6-2/TRBV6-3	NA	TRBJ1-6	NA	TGTGCCAGCAGTTACGCGGGGGTTTTCGAGTCAACCCTCCACTTT	CASSYAGVFESTLHF
TRBV2	NA	TRBJ2-3	NA	TGTGCCAGCAGTGACCGTTCAGGAATGGATACGCAGTATTTT	CASSDRSGMDTQYF
TRBV7-2	NA	TRBJ2-7	TRBD2	TGTGCCAGCAAGCGGGGGGACAGCTCCTACGAGCAGTACTTC	CASKRGDSSYEQYF
TRBV25-1	few	TRBJ1-1	NA	TGTGCCAGCAGTGGGGGTTGGGCTGAAGCTTTCTTT	CASSGGWAEAFF
TRBV5-4	NA	TRBJ1-2	NA	TGTGCCAGCAGCGGCGTCGGACTCTATGGCTACACCTTC	CASSGVGLYGYTF
TRBV20-1	many	TRBJ2-3	TRBD1	TGCAGTGCTGCGACAGGGGGCACAGATACGCAGTATTTT	CSAATGGTDTQYF
TRBV6-2/TRBV6-3	many	TRBJ2-7	NA	TGTGCCAGCAGTTACTCGAGTACGGGACGGTCTTCCTACGAGCAGTACTTC	CASSYSSTGRSSYEQYF
TRBV28	NA	TRBJ2-6	NA	TGTGCCGCCTTAAACCTCGGAGGAGGTGGGGCCAACGTCCTGACTTTC	CAALNLGGGGANVLTF
TRBV5-1	NA	TRBJ2-1	TRBD2	TGCGCCAGCAGCGTAACTAGCGGGGGGCACTACAATGAGCAGTTCTTC	CASSVTSGGHYNEQFF
TRBV6-2/TRBV6-3	NA	TRBJ2-7	NA	TGTGCCAGCAGTTCCCGGGGAAGGCTCTCCTACGAGCAGTACTTC	CASSSRGRLSYEQYF
TRBV5-6	NA	TRBJ1-1	NA	TGTGCCAGCAGCTCCTATGCGCGCACTTTCTTT	CASSSYARTFF
TRBV4-2	few	TRBJ2-1	NA	TGTGCCAGCAGCCAAGTCTCAAGCCGAGGAATTAATGAGCAGTTCTTC	CASSQVSSRGINEQFF
TRBV12-3/TRBV12-4	NA	TRBJ2-2	TRBD2	TGTGCCACCCAAGCGGGGGGACACACCGGGGAGCTGTTTTTT	CATQAGGHTGELFF
TRBV7-2	few	TRBJ1-2	NA	TGTGCCAGCAGCCGTTGGGCAGGGGACTATGGCTACACCTTC	CASSRWAGDYGYTF
TRBV11-2	NA	TRBJ2-2	NA	TGTGCCAGCAGCTTACCACGCTGGAGGGGGACCGGGGAGCTGTTTTTT	CASSLPRWRGTGELFF
TRBV6-1	NA	TRBJ1-2	NA	TGTGCCACCCCGGTTACCTATTATGGCTACACCTTC	CATPVTYYGYTF
TRBV7-2	NA	TRBJ2-3	TRBD2	TGTGCCAGCAGCCCCCTCGCGGGGGGAGATACGCAGTATTTT	CASSPLAGGDTQYF
TRBV5-4	NA	TRBJ1-1	NA	TGTGCCAGCAAGAGTAGCAACACTGAAGCTTTCTTT	CASKSSNTEAFF
TRBV7-9	few	TRBJ2-5	TRBD2	TGTGCCAGCAGCGCACCGGGACTAGCACTTATAAGGACCCAGTACTTC	CASSAPGLALIRTQYF
TRBV27	NA	TRBJ2-2	NA	TGTGCCAGCGCCTACGGACAGCCAGGCACCGGGGAGCTGTTTTTT	CASAYGQPGTGELFF
TRBV5-8	few	TRBJ1-6	NA	TGTGCCAGCAGTCCAGGGGTTAATTCACCCCTCCACTTT	CASSPGVNSPLHF
TRBV12-3/TRBV12-4	many	TRBJ2-2	TRBD1	TGTGCCAGCAGTCTAACAGGGGCCACCGGGGAGCTGTTTTTT	CASSLTGATGELFF
TRBV29-1	few	TRBJ1-1	NA	TGCAGCGTTACTCCCAACACTGAAGCTTTCTTT	CSVTPNTEAFF